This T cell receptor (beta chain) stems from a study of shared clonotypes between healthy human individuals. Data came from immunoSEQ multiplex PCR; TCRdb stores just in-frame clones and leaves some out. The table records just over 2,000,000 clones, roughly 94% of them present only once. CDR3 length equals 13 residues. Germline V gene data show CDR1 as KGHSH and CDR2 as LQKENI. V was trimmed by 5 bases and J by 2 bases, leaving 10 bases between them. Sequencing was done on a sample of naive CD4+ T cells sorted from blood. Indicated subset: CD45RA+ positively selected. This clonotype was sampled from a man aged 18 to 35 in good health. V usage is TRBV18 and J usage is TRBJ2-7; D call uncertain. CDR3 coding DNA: TGTGCCAGCTCAGGTAGTACGACCTACGAGCAGTACTTC. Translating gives CASSGSTTYEQYF.